Listed here are 26 T cell receptor beta chains from one sample, sequenced in a study of shared T cell receptors in the human thymus. Some clones are missing from TCRdb's copy, which holds only in-frame ones; the method was immunoSEQ multiplex PCR. Of more than 550,000 clones listed, approximately 83% are singletons. The same specimen was also included in a second study, on human thymus T cells.

The specimen was thymocytes. These receptors originate from a girl less than two years old with a congenital heart defect.

Details on this clone: A junction boundary mismatches the germline segment, possibly from a read error. The gene calls are TRBV20-1 and TRBJ2-1, with a weak D call TRBD2 (6 bases). CDR1 and CDR2 (germline): DFQATT, SNEGSKA (reference sequence). This CDR3 is 11 amino acids long. The CDR3 sequence: CSAGHSSGSLF. CDR3 in DNA: TGCAGTGCTGGTCACTCCAGCGGGTCCCTCTTC.

This sequence joins TRBV27 and TRBJ1-1, with D tentatively TRBD1 (5 bases). The germline V gene has CDR1 MNHEY and CDR2 SMNVEV (reference sequence). The ends were cut back, 2 bases at V and 0 bases at J, with 25 bases in the middle. The CDR3 contains 20 residues. The CDR3 DNA is TGTGCCAGCAGTTTAGTCTTCTGGGGCGCTACCCCACACATGAACACTGAAGCTTTCTTT. Amino acids: CASSLVFWGATPHMNTEAFF.

The V gene is TRBV5-6, the J gene TRBJ2-6, with D tentatively TRBD2 (5 bases). The germline V gene encodes CDR1 SGHDT and CDR2 YYEEEE. This CDR3 has 15 amino acids. The V end was cut by 1 base, the J end by 10 bases, with 15 bases between. The CDR3 here is CASSLKVGIRNVLTF. The CDR3 region has the DNA TGTGCCAGCAGCTTGAAGGTCGGGATTAGGAACGTCCTGACTTTC.

The V call is TRBV7-7, the J call TRBJ1-4; the match to TRBD1 covers 8 bases. Trimming took 4 bases from V and 7 from J; bases not matched to a gene: 11. The CDR3 is 16 amino acids. Germline assignment: CDR1 SSHAT and CDR2 FNYEAQ (reference sequence). CDR3 protein: CASSWGDGTGLEKLFF. The CDR3 coding sequence is TGTGCCAGCAGCTGGGGCGACGGGACAGGACTTGAAAAACTGTTTTTT.

The chain combines TRBV18 with TRBJ1-1; no reliable D call. The CDR3 consists of 15 residues. The germline CDR1 and CDR2 sequences are KGHSH and LQKENI. The V and J ends lost 6 bases and 1 base respectively, with 15 bases between them. The CDR3 DNA is TGTGCCAGCTCCCAACTTCTTCCCCGGAACACTGAAGCTTTCTTT. This codes for CASSQLLPRNTEAFF. Full variable domain (remainder filled in from reference TRBV18 and TRBJ1-1): NAGVMQNPRHLVRRRGQEARLRCSPMKGHSHVYWYRQLPEEGLKFMVYLQKENIIDESGMPKERFSAEFPKEGPSILRIQQVVRGDSAAYFCASSQLLPRNTEAFFGQGTRLTVV.

The V and J genes are TRBV7-4 and TRBJ1-2; D possibly corresponds to TRBD1 (5 bases). Trimming removed 7 bases at V and 4 bases at J, with 7 bases between. This CDR3 region has 11 residues. CDR1 and CDR2 from the germline V gene are SGHVT and SQSDAQ. Written as DNA, the CDR3 is TGTGCCAGCACCGACAGCTATGGCTACACCTTC. Translating gives CASTDSYGYTF.

The sample holds a few counts of this clone. This chain joins TRBV20-1 and TRBJ2-3; a possible D gene is TRBD2 (6 bases). Trimming cost V 3 bases and J 14 bases, with 15 bases left between them. The CDR3 extends over 11 amino acids. In germline, CDR1 is DFQATT, CDR2 SNEGSKA (reference sequence). CDR3 protein: CSARAGSEGYF. The CDR3 DNA reads as TGCAGTGCTAGGGCGGGGTCAGAGGGGTATTTT.

The genes are TRBV4-2 and TRBJ1-2; D not resolved. V lost 0 bases to trimming and J lost 11 bases, with 19 bases between them. Germline-derived CDR1 and CDR2 are LGHNA and YNFKEQ. The length of the CDR3 is 15 residues. The DNA of the CDR3 is TGTGCCAGCAGCCAAGAGGGAGGTCAGGACCGACTATACACCTTC. Its protein product is CASSQEGGQDRLYTF.

This rearrangement joins TRBV6-5 to TRBJ1-1; no clear D. The V and J ends lost 6 bases and 7 bases respectively, with 12 bases between them. The CDR3 sequence is 12 residues long. Germline-derived CDR1 and CDR2 are MNHEY and SVGAGI. CDR3 sequence reads: CASRQESGEAFF. CDR3 DNA sequence: TGTGCCAGCAGGCAGGAAAGCGGTGAAGCTTTCTTT.

V is TRBV27 and J is TRBJ1-1, with D perhaps TRBD1 (5 bases). This CDR3 region has 20 residues. Trimming took 5 bases from V and 1 from J, leaving 29 bases between them. Germline CDR1 reads MNHEY; CDR2 reads SMNVEV (reference sequence). The CDR3 sequence: CASSISRGKGKGPPNTEAFF. In nucleotides, the CDR3 is TGTGCCAGCAGTATTTCGCGGGGGAAGGGGAAAGGACCTCCGAACACTGAAGCTTTCTTT.

The chain couples TRBV19 to TRBJ2-3, with TRBD2 matching over 8 bases. Trimming cost V 1 base and J 4 bases; bases outside gene matches: 10. This CDR3 is 17 amino acids long. Germline lookup yields CDR1 LNHDA and CDR2 SQIVND (reference sequence). For the CDR3, the DNA is TGTGCCAGTAGTATAGGCGGGAGGAGCGGGGGTCCAGATACGCAGTATTTT. This encodes CASSIGGRSGGPDTQYF.

The genes are TRBV7-9 and TRBJ2-7; TRBD2 is a possible D gene (6 bases). V lost 2 bases and J lost 0, with 8 bases in between. The CDR3 runs 14 residues. Germline-derived CDR1 and CDR2 are SEHNR and FQNEAQ (reference sequence). The CDR3 DNA reads TGTGCCAGCAGCTTACCGGGGGACTCCTACGAGCAGTACTTC. Translating it yields CASSLPGDSYEQYF.

The chain uses TRBV4-1 and TRBJ1-5; TRBD1 agrees at 7 bases. Germline V gene sequence: CDR1 MGHRA, CDR2 YSYEKL. This CDR3 region has 21 residues. Trimming cost V 1 base and J 6 bases; bases outside gene matches: 24. The CDR3 region is CASSQACVPPSLGGWCQPQHF. The DNA of the CDR3 is TGCGCCAGCAGCCAAGCTTGCGTCCCCCCGTCGTTAGGGGGCTGGTGTCAGCCCCAGCATTTT.

The chain couples TRBV9 to TRBJ2-4, with D possibly matching TRBD2 (6 bases). The CDR3 runs 19 residues. Germline CDR1 reads SGDLS; CDR2 reads YYNGEE. V was shortened by 7 bases and J by 0 bases, with 26 bases between the two germline ends. The CDR3 DNA follows: TGTGCCAGCGCAGAAGCAGGACTACATAAAGCTCTAGCCAAAAACATTCAGTACTTC. This sequence encodes CASAEAGLHKALAKNIQYF.

The chain employs TRBV4-3 and TRBJ1-4; D is perhaps TRBD1 (6 bases). The germline V gene has CDR1 LGHNA and CDR2 YSLEER. The V end lost 0 bases, the J end lost 7 bases, and 6 bases lay between the germline ends. This CDR3 is 13 amino acids long. The CDR3 DNA sequence: TGCGCCAGCAGCCAAGAGACAGGTGAAAAACTGTTTTTT. Amino acid sequence: CASSQETGEKLFF.

The rearrangement uses TRBV19 and TRBJ2-1; TRBD2 matches at 16 bases. Germline V gene data show CDR1 as LNHDA and CDR2 as SQIVND (reference sequence). After removal of 4 bases from V and 9 bases from J, the junction contained 6 bases not matched to a gene. This CDR3 is 16 amino acids long. The CDR3 DNA follows: TGTGCCAGTAGTACCGGGACTAGCGGGGGGGCTTGTGAGCAGTTCTTC. Amino acids: CASSTGTSGGACEQFF. Full variable domain (remainder filled in from reference TRBV19 and TRBJ2-1): DGGITQSPKYLFRKEGQNVTLSCEQNLNHDAMYWYRQDPGQGLRLIYYSQIVNDFQKGDIAEGYSVSREKKESFPLTVTSAQKNPTAFYLCASSTGTSGGACEQFFGPGTRLTVL.

The chain joins TRBV5-6 to TRBJ1-2, with 7 bases matching TRBD1. Unmatched junction bases numbered 8, after V lost 0 bases and J lost 3 bases. The CDR3 spans 16 residues. CDR1 is SGHDT and CDR2 is YYEEEE in the germline V gene. This CDR3 reads CASSLGGDRDDYGYTF. The CDR3, as DNA: TGTGCCAGCAGCTTGGGGGGCGACAGGGACGACTATGGCTACACCTTC.

V is TRBV5-1 and J is TRBJ1-1; the match to TRBD1 covers 7 bases. V shed 7 bases, J shed 3 bases, and the junction held 9 bases outside the gene matches. This CDR3 region has 14 residues. CDR1 is SGHRS, CDR2 YFSETQ, per germline. The CDR3 sequence is CASSRGLGDTEAFF. In DNA, the CDR3 is TGCGCCAGCTCTAGGGGGCTGGGGGACACTGAAGCTTTCTTT.

The gene calls are TRBV5-5 and TRBJ1-2; 7 bases align to TRBD1. Germline V gene data show CDR1 as SGHKS and CDR2 as YYEKEE (reference sequence). The CDR3 has 15 amino acids. V shed 4 bases, J shed 6 bases, and the junction held 12 bases outside the gene matches. The CDR3, as DNA: TGTGCCAGCAGCGAGAGGGACAGTTGGTACAATGGCTACACCTTC. Its translation is CASSERDSWYNGYTF.

This clone showed up just once. The chain carries TRBV4-3 and TRBJ2-1; 9 bases line up with TRBD1. The J segment lost 4 bases and the V segment lost 4 bases, leaving 11 bases of the junction unmatched. Germline CDR1 LGHNA, CDR2 YSLEER. The CDR3 runs 17 residues. CDR3: CASSPYLGTGTYNEQFF. The CDR3 DNA reads TGCGCCAGCAGCCCCTATTTAGGGACAGGGACTTACAATGAGCAGTTCTTC.

The chain employs TRBV5-4 and TRBJ1-2, with 9 bases matching TRBD1. The CDR3 has 17 residues. Trimming cost V 0 bases and J 7 bases; bases outside gene matches: 13. The V gene's germline CDR1 is SGHNT and CDR2 YYREEE (reference sequence). The CDR3 DNA follows: TGTGCCAGCAGCTTGGAGGGACCGAACAGGGGGCAAGGTGGCTACACCTTC. Translation gives CASSLEGPNRGQGGYTF.

This clone occurred once. The chain carries TRBV15 and TRBJ1-5, with 10 bases that match TRBD1. V lost 5 bases to trimming and J lost 0 bases; unmatched junction nucleotides: 13. Germline loops: CDR1 LNHNV, CDR2 YYDKDF (reference sequence). The CDR3 is 19 amino acids. As DNA, the CDR3 is TGTGCCACCAGCTTACAGCCGGGACAGGGGTCAACTAGCAATCAGCCCCAGCATTTT. Translated, it gives CATSLQPGQGSTSNQPQHF.

The V call is TRBV28, the J call TRBJ1-1, with 7 bases that match TRBD1. V shed 6 bases, J shed 4 bases, and the junction held 11 bases outside the gene matches. The CDR3 extends over 15 amino acids. Germline V gives CDR1 MDHEN, CDR2 SYDVKM. In nucleotides, the CDR3 is TGTGCCAGCAGACCCAACAGGGGCGAGACCACTGAAGCTTTCTTT. It codes for CASRPNRGETTEAFF.

V gene TRBV6-1 combines with J gene TRBJ1-6, with 7 positions matching TRBD1. The CDR3 sequence is 14 residues long. Germline-derived CDR1 and CDR2 are MNHNS and SASEGT. J gave up 8 bases and V 7 bases, and 8 bases lay outside the gene matches. CDR3 loop: CASNQGVSDSPLHF. In DNA form, the CDR3 reads TGTGCCAGCAATCAGGGGGTCTCGGATTCACCCCTCCACTTT.

V is TRBV10-3 and J is TRBJ1-1, with no clear D. The ends were cut back, 8 bases at V and 0 bases at J, with 10 bases in the middle. This CDR3 comprises 13 residues. Germline values: CDR1 ENHRY, CDR2 SYGVKD. CDR3 protein: CAIGTAMNTEAFF. The CDR3 nucleotides are TGTGCCATCGGAACAGCCATGAACACTGAAGCTTTCTTT.

This clone was seen a single time. The chain employs TRBV5-1 and TRBJ2-3; the match to TRBD1 covers 9 bases. The CDR3 spans 14 residues. Per the germline V gene, CDR1 is SGHRS and CDR2 is YFSETQ. With V trimmed by 2 bases and J by 4 bases, 2 bases remained unmatched. The CDR3 region has the DNA TGCGCCAGCAGCTTACAGGGGGCATCAGATACGCAGTATTTT. It encodes CASSLQGASDTQYF.